Detailed here is one T cell receptor (beta chain). Its antigen remains unidentified. This entry comes from a study of lymphopenia after photon versus proton radiotherapy. Findings and caveats of the study: Relative stability marked proton patients; photon patients lost diversity and naive cells.

Repertoires were generated with immunoSEQ multiplex PCR, while TCRdb's copy carries only in-frame clones and drops some. The data hold 30,000 to 45,000 clones, with roughly 90% observed a single time. The CDR3 loop spans 14 amino acids. Looked up from germline, CDR1 is SEHNR and CDR2 is FQNEAQ (reference sequence). The V end was cut by 2 bases, the J end by 10 bases, with 15 bases between. The chain recombines TRBV7-9 with TRBJ2-1; D ambiguous. The origin of this receptor is a man between 60 and 70 years old with cholangiocarcinoma. The sequencing used peripheral blood, collected from a patient treated with photon-based radiotherapy. The CDR3 DNA is TGTGCCAGCAGCTTAAGTTCTCCGAGACCAGAGCAGTTCTTC. This translates into CASSLSSPRPEQFF.